A single sample is the source of the 7 T cell receptor beta chains below, sequenced in a study of CD8 T cells in Susac syndrome. Random hexamers were used to reverse transcribe an amount of roughly 0.5 to 1 ug RNA. TCRdb itself ran the immunoSEQ multiplex PCR reads through MiXCR, one entry per CDR3 protein. This sample carries roughly 180,000 distinct CDR3 sequences, 85% to 95% of them seen once, and the ten largest clones take 0.099%. What was sequenced was CD4+ T cells from PBMCs. The origin of the receptors is a human donor with Susac syndrome.

This clonotype was detected once. J is TRBJ1-1 and V is TRBV5-1; D gene uncertain. Per germline, CDR1 SGHRS and CDR2 YFSETQ. Trimming stripped 0 bases from V and 1 base from J, with 7 bases between. The CDR3 extends over 14 amino acids. CDR3 residues: CASSLAARNTEAFF. CDR3 DNA: TGCGCCAGCAGCTTGGCAGCAAGGAACACTGAAGCTTTCTTT.

The chain recombines TRBV25-1 with TRBJ1-3; TRBD1 might be the D (5 bases). The CDR3 has 16 residues. The ends were cut back, 3 bases at V and 7 bases at J, with 19 bases in the middle. Germline V gene data show CDR1 as MGHDK and CDR2 as SYGVNS. The CDR3 coding sequence is TGTGCCAGCAGTGACGCTGGAGCTCTCCGGGGGAACACCATATATTTT. It encodes CASSDAGALRGNTIYF.

This chain uses TRBV7-9 with TRBJ1-1, with 9 bases matching TRBD1. V lost 5 bases and J lost 1; bases outside the gene matches: 5. The CDR3 consists of 15 residues. Germline V gives CDR1 SEHNR, CDR2 FQNEAQ (reference sequence). The CDR3 DNA reads as TGTGCCAGCAGCCACGGACAGGGGAGGAACACTGAAGCTTTCTTT. This codes for CASSHGQGRNTEAFF.

The rearrangement uses TRBV7-2 and TRBJ2-2; D may be TRBD2 (5 bases). The CDR3 runs 16 residues. CDR1 and CDR2 (germline): SGHTA, FQGNSA. The ends were cut back, 2 bases at V and 5 bases at J, with 15 bases in the middle. The CDR3 protein is CASSLLLSRRTGELFF. CDR3 sequence (DNA): TGTGCCAGCAGCTTATTGCTCTCAAGGAGGACCGGGGAGCTGTTTTTT. The full variable domain, in which reference TRBV7-2 and TRBJ2-2 provide the parts outside the CDR3, is GAGVSQSPSNKVTEKGKDVELRCDPISGHTALYWYRQSLGQGLEFLIYFQGNSAPDKSGLPSDRFSAERTGGSVSTLTIQRTQQEDSAVYLCASSLLLSRRTGELFFGEGSRLTVL.

The chain has TRBV6-5 and TRBJ1-5, with 7 bases that match TRBD1. Trimming cost V 4 bases and J 4 bases; bases outside gene matches: 7. The CDR3 length is 15 residues. Germline CDR1 and CDR2: MNHEY and SVGAGI. The CDR3 DNA sequence: TGTGCCAGCAGTTCCGACAGGGATCGGAATCAGCCCCAGCATTTT. This encodes CASSSDRDRNQPQHF.

The rearrangement uses TRBV20-1 and TRBJ2-7; 8 positions match TRBD2. The CDR3 is made up of 14 amino acids. CDR1 and CDR2 (germline): DFQATT, SNEGSKA (reference sequence). J gave up 4 bases and V 1 base, and 6 bases lay outside the gene matches. CDR3 bases: TGCAGTGCTAGAGGGCGGGGGGTTGAGTACGAGCAGTACTTC. It translates to CSARGRGVEYEQYF.

This chain links TRBV10-3 with TRBJ1-2; 8 bases line up with TRBD1. V lost 2 bases to trimming and J lost 4 bases; unmatched junction nucleotides: 9. This CDR3 has 16 amino acids. The germline CDR1 and CDR2 sequences are ENHRY and SYGVKD. DNA for the CDR3: TGTGCCATCAGTGAGGGGGGAGTGGGACAGGTCTATGGCTACACCTTC. Its translation is CAISEGGVGQVYGYTF.